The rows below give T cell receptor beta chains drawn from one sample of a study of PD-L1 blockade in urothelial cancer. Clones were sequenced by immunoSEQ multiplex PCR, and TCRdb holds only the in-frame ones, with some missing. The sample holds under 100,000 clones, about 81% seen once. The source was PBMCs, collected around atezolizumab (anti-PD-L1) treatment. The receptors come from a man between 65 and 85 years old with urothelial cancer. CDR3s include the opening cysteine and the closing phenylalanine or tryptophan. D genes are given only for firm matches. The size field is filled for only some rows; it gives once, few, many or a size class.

CASSLAGQGAGEQYF,TGTGCCAGCAGCTTAGCCGGACAGGGGGCAGGAGAGCAGTACTTC,NA,TRBD1,TRBV7-2,TRBJ2-7
CASSLGLAGDREQYF,TGTGCCAGCAGCTTAGGACTAGCGGGAGATAGGGAGCAGTACTTC,NA,TRBD2,TRBV7-2,TRBJ2-7
CASSFLGQTHNEQFF,TGTGCCAGCAGTTTCCTCGGACAGACCCACAATGAGCAGTTCTTC,NA,NA,TRBV28,TRBJ2-1
CASSHRGDTGELFF,TGCGCCAGCAGCCACAGGGGCGACACCGGGGAGCTGTTTTTT,NA,NA,TRBV4-1,TRBJ2-2
CASSVLSLGQITGELFF,TGTGCCAGCAGCGTACTTTCTCTAGGACAGATCACCGGGGAGCTGTTTTTT,NA,NA,TRBV9,TRBJ2-2
CASSQGHPNQPQHF,TGTGCCAGCAGCCAGGGACACCCAAATCAGCCCCAGCATTTT,NA,NA,TRBV6-5,TRBJ1-5
CASSPQRGDTGELFF,TGTGCCAGCAGCCCCCAACGAGGAGACACCGGGGAGCTGTTTTTT,NA,NA,TRBV9,TRBJ2-2
CASNPGGRAYEQYF,TGTGCCAGCAACCCGGGGGGCAGGGCCTACGAGCAGTACTTC,NA,NA,TRBV9,TRBJ2-7
CASSVQGWGYTF,TGTGCCAGCAGCGTACAGGGTTGGGGCTACACCTTC,NA,NA,TRBV9,TRBJ1-2
CATAPRPNYEQYF,TGCGCCACAGCCCCGAGGCCTAACTACGAGCAGTACTTC,NA,NA,TRBV5-1,TRBJ2-7
CASSLLGQGGTGELFF,TGTGCCAGCAGCTTACTCGGGCAGGGCGGCACCGGGGAGCTGTTTTTT,NA,NA,TRBV7-8,TRBJ2-2
CASRQTSGGHEQYF,TGTGCCAGCAGGCAGACTAGCGGGGGCCACGAGCAGTACTTC,NA,TRBD2,TRBV6-5,TRBJ2-7
CASDYPRGTDTQYF,TGTGCCAGCGATTATCCCAGGGGAACAGATACGCAGTATTTT,NA,NA,TRBV6-1,TRBJ2-3
CASSLNRGEAFF,TGTGCCAGCAGCTTAAACAGGGGTGAAGCTTTCTTT,many,TRBD1,TRBV11-2,TRBJ1-1
CASSLGTLGMETQYF,TGTGCCAGCAGCTTAGGGACTCTCGGGATGGAGACCCAGTACTTC,NA,NA,TRBV7-8,TRBJ2-5
CASSSSGAGTGELFF,TGCGCCAGCAGCTCTAGCGGAGCGGGGACCGGGGAGCTGTTTTTT,NA,TRBD2,TRBV5-1,TRBJ2-2
CASSSPTFGQGNYGYTF,TGTGCCAGCAGTTCCCCAACCTTCGGACAGGGGAACTATGGCTACACCTTC,NA,TRBD1,TRBV28,TRBJ1-2
CASSLGGATNNEQFF,TGTGCCAGCAGCTTGGGGGGGGCTACCAACAATGAGCAGTTCTTC,once,NA,TRBV11-3,TRBJ2-1
CASSLHRVYEQYF,TGTGCCAGCAGCTTACACAGGGTCTACGAGCAGTACTTC,NA,NA,TRBV7-2,TRBJ2-7
CASSPERLNEKLFF,TGTGCCAGCAGTCCAGAGCGACTAAATGAAAAACTGTTTTTT,NA,NA,TRBV6-5,TRBJ1-4
CASSLASGSHYEQYF,TGTGCCAGCAGCTTAGCTAGCGGGAGTCACTACGAGCAGTACTTC,NA,TRBD2,TRBV7-2,TRBJ2-7
CASSSEPGAEAGELFF,TGTGCCAGCAGCTCGGAACCGGGAGCGGAGGCCGGGGAGCTGTTTTTT,NA,NA,TRBV7-6,TRBJ2-2
CAWSVLAGVTDTQYF,TGTGCCTGGAGTGTACTAGCGGGAGTCACAGATACGCAGTATTTT,NA,TRBD2,TRBV30,TRBJ2-3
CASSADISTGELFF,TGCGCCAGCAGCGCGGACATCAGTACCGGGGAGCTGTTTTTT,NA,NA,TRBV5-1,TRBJ2-2